A single TCR beta chain is shown here with its context. The source of the sample is a study of follicular helper T cells after annual influenza vaccination. Time point indicated: 2014-2015 season, pre-vaccination. Non-naive CD4+CXCR5+PD-1+ cTfh were sorted into ICOS+CD38+ and ICOS-CD38- fractions. Method: immunoSEQ multiplex PCR; TCRdb's copy keeps in-frame clones and lacks some. The table lists 28,000 or so clones, roughly 80% of them singletons. The J segment lost 6 bases and the V segment lost 2 bases, leaving 2 bases of the junction unmatched. CDR3 size: 14 residues. In germline, CDR1 is SGHRS, CDR2 YFSETQ.

The V and J genes are TRBV5-1 and TRBJ2-2; 9 nucleotides agree with TRBD1. This TCR was recovered from an adult who received the influenza vaccine. The sample in question was CXCR5+ CD38- circulating T follicular helper cells from blood, obtained on the day of influenza vaccination. Stated subset: circulating Tfh, non-naive CD4+CXCR5+PD-1+ (ICOS+CD38+ or ICOS-CD38-). The CDR3 sequence: CASSFGQGSGELFF. The CDR3 coding sequence is TGCGCCAGCAGCTTTGGACAGGGGTCCGGGGAGCTGTTTTTT.